This T cell receptor beta chain was captured by sequencing in a study of CD8 T cells in ankylosing spondylitis. This clonotype occurred many times. The antigen remains undetermined. TCRdb passed the 5' RACE reads through MiXCR, listing each CDR3 protein once. The sample has around 330,000 distinct CDR3 sequences; 9.5% to 13% are singletons. General observations from the study: Enrichment of disease-linked clones was reportedly significant in matched ankylosing spondylitis synovial fluid.

This CDR3 region has 15 residues. V was cut by 5 bases and J by 7 bases, with 20 bases left in between. The germline V gene has CDR1 MNHEY and CDR2 SMNVEV (reference sequence). The chain has TRBV27 and TRBJ1-2, with a tentative D call TRBD1 (6 bases). The receptor was derived from a female donor with ankylosing spondylitis or in good health (not recorded which). Sequencing was carried out using blood, either unsorted or a sorted T cell fraction (not recorded which). Written as DNA, the CDR3 is TGTGCCAGCAGTCCCCTACAGGGCGTACGAAGTGGCTACACCTTC. This translates into CASSPLQGVRSGYTF.